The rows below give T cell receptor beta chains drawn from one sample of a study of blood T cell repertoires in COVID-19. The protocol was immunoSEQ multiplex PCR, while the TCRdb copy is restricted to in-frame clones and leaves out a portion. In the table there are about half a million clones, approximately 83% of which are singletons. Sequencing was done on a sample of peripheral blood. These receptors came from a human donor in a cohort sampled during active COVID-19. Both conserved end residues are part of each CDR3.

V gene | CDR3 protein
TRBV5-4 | CASSLLIGGITDTQYF
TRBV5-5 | CASSLMRGTGTEAFF
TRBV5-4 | CASSFTGTGTGELFF
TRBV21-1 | CASSRVSDRTNYGYTF
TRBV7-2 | CASSLGGYQPQHF
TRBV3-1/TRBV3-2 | CASSLRDRSGELFF
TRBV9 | CASSVGTAGNTIYF
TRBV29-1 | CSVADSLTGELFF
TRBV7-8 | CASSFSQDNSPLHF
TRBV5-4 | CASSRGGTGYSGNTIYF
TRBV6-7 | CASSPGLLITDTQYF
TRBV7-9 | CASSLVVRGSEKLFF
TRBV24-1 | CATSDSTGWVYF
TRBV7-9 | CASRPTGNSYNEQFF
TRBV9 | CASSPGGRLTEAFF
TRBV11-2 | CASSPTRTGNTEAFF
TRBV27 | CASGSVGRGETQYF
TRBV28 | CASKGRGLTGANVLTF
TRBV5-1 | CASSLEPGGSYNEQFF
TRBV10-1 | CASSEDRSGPTGNEQYF
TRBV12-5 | CASGLLLGRDNQPQHF
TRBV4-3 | CASSHRVNTEAFF
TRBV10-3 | CAISGGLAGESPDTQYF
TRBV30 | CAWASTSMGSYEQYF
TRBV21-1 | CASRPTGGARGTGELFF
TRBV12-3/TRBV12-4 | CASGQVYNEQFF
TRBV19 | CASSISGQGIYGYTF
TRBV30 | CAWSLQGGTDTQYF
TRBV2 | CASSESQLNTEAFF
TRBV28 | CASTPEPDYGYTF
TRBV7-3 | CASSRPGLAGGRNTGELFF
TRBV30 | CAWRTSGSWETQYF
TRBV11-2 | CASSLGGGTYNEQFF
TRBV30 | CAWSGDRGFHEQYF
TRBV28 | CASRGTSGITDTQYF
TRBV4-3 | CASSQGWATGDSNQPQHF
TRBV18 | CASSPQREEGYTF
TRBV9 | CASSVGQGFGETQYF
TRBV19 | CASSILRRGNNEQFF
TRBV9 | CASGGATGELFF